This T cell receptor (beta chain) was sequenced for a study of cytomegalovirus exposure and HLA in healthy donors. Findings of the study overall: Excluded were some V segments that proved indistinguishable, including TRBV6-2 and TRBV6-3.

V lost 3 bases and J 1 base, leaving 12 bases between the germline ends. Looked up from germline, CDR1 is SGHAT and CDR2 is FQNNGV. The CDR3 loop spans 15 amino acids. Notes on this clone: No antigen is known for it.

The PCR employed 60 Vbeta primers together with 13 Jbeta primers. Profiling relied on immunoSEQ multiplex PCR, and the TCRdb table lists in-frame clones only, not all of them. The sample has approximately 88,000 clones, 76% seen once. The receptor was isolated from a man aged 25-40 years in good health and CMV-seropositive. The sample consisted of PBMCs. V is TRBV11-2 and J is TRBJ2-5, with TRBD2 as a possible D gene (6 bases). CDR3 amino acids: CASSFGGGSQETQYF. DNA for the CDR3: TGTGCCAGCAGCTTCGGTGGAGGGTCCCAAGAGACCCAGTACTTC.